The clone carrying this T cell receptor beta chain was observed a few times. Antigen: not known. This sample stems from a study of response to subunit inactivated influenza vaccine. Study findings and constraints: The authors suggested that every seasonal influenza vaccination recruits few new T cells.

V was pared by 7 bases and J by 5 bases, with 11 bases between. The CDR3 has 12 amino acids. Germline-derived CDR1 and CDR2 are SQVTM and ANQGSEA. TCRdb independently ran MiXCR on the RT-PCR reads; one entry per CDR3 protein. The data hold about 800,000 distinct CDR3 sequences, with 21% observed a single time. The sample here was PBMCs from blood, taken around 5 days after vaccination. The clonotype originates from a middle-aged man who received an inactivated influenza vaccine. The chain carries TRBV29-1 and TRBJ1-4; D gene unclear. CDR3 coding DNA: TGCAGCGGGAGAGCCTCGAATGAAAAACTGTTTTTT. Translated, it gives CSGRASNEKLFF.